This entry lists 8 T cell receptor beta chains sequenced from one sample in a study of OX40 agonist ivuxolimab in advanced cancers. Libraries were prepared by immunoSEQ multiplex PCR; TCRdb keeps only in-frame clonotypes and omits some of them. The sample yields under 65,000 clones, around nine tenths seen once. The sequences come from CD4+ or CD8+ T cells sorted from blood, collected in a trial of the OX40 agonist ivuxolimab. The receptors here all came from an adult with an advanced solid tumor such as melanoma, head and neck, liver or kidney cancer.

CDR3 bases: TGCGCCAGCAGTGCGTCGTCCGAGGGTGGGACCCAGTACTTC. Encoded protein: CASSASSEGGTQYF. The chain combines TRBV10-2 with TRBJ2-5; possibly TRBD2 for D (5 bases). Trimming pared 4 bases from V and 7 bases from J, leaving 16 bases between. This CDR3 is built from 14 residues. Germline loops: CDR1 WSHSY, CDR2 SAAADI.

This clone was seen a handful of times. The V call is TRBV29-1, the J call TRBJ1-5, with D hard to call. With 4 bases removed from V and 6 bases from J, the gap between germline ends came to 7 bases. CDR3 length equals 11 residues. CDR1 is SQVTM and CDR2 is ANQGSEA in the germline V gene. CDR3 region: CSVGQGQPQHF. In nucleotides, the CDR3 is TGCAGCGTTGGACAAGGTCAGCCCCAGCATTTT. Drawing the rest from reference TRBV29-1 and TRBJ1-5, the complete variable domain is SAVISQKPSRDICQRGTSLTIQCQVDSQVTMMFWYRQQPGQSLTLIATANQGSEATYESGFVIDKFPISRPNLTFSTLTVSNMSPEDSSIYLCSVGQGQPQHFGDGTRLSIL.

The chain uses TRBV5-4 and TRBJ1-2; D not certain. The CDR3 loop spans 14 amino acids. The ends were cut back, 4 bases at V and 7 bases at J, with 17 bases in the middle. Germline V lookup: CDR1 SGHNT, CDR2 YYREEE (reference sequence). CDR3 DNA sequence: TGTGCCAGCAGCCCCGCGGATATCCGCGGTGGCTACACCTTC. Translating it yields CASSPADIRGGYTF.

The V call is TRBV5-1, the J call TRBJ2-3, with a tentative D call TRBD1 (6 bases). Trimming took 0 bases from V and 3 from J, leaving 8 bases between them. This CDR3 is built from 14 residues. Germline CDR1 reads SGHRS; CDR2 reads YFSETQ. DNA of the CDR3: TGCGCCAGCAGCTTGGACAGGGCTACAGATACGCAGTATTTT. The encoded protein is CASSLDRATDTQYF.

About this clone itself: A much bigger clone sits one base away, suggesting this may be a read error. The same CDR3 can be traced to other DNA sequences in this sample. The rearrangement uses TRBV7-2 and TRBJ1-2; D is uncertain. CDR1 is SGHTA, CDR2 FQGNSA, per germline. V was shortened by 5 bases and J by 4 bases, with 11 bases between the two germline ends. The CDR3 has 13 residues. CDR3 coding DNA: TGTGCCAGCAGCCGACCCGAGCGCTATGGCTACACCTTC. Protein product: CASSRPERYGYTF.

J is TRBJ1-5 and V is TRBV19, with D unresolved. Germline loops: CDR1 LNHDA, CDR2 SQIVND (reference sequence). V lost 5 bases and J 0 bases, leaving 11 bases between the germline ends. The CDR3 spans 15 residues. The CDR3 nucleotides read TGTGCCAGTAGTCGGACGACAAATAGCAATCAGCCCCAGCATTTT. This gives the protein CASSRTTNSNQPQHF.

The V gene is TRBV5-3, the J gene TRBJ2-5; D is perhaps TRBD1 or TRBD2 (7 bases each). TRBV5-3 is treated as an ORF (open reading frame) with a function not yet certain. The V end was cut by 0 bases, the J end by 4 bases, with 13 bases between. This CDR3 region has 15 residues. The CDR3 here is CARSLEPGGVETQYF. In DNA form, the CDR3 reads TGTGCCAGAAGCTTGGAACCAGGGGGGGTAGAGACCCAGTACTTC.

V is TRBV6-5 and J is TRBJ1-5, with D hard to call. Trimming pared 5 bases from V and 0 bases from J, leaving 11 bases between. Germline CDR1 and CDR2: MNHEY and SVGAGI. The CDR3 runs to 15 residues. For the CDR3, the DNA is TGTGCCAGCAGTAGACTCCAGAATAGCAATCAGCCCCAGCATTTT. This sequence encodes CASSRLQNSNQPQHF.